Listed below are T cell receptor beta chains from one sample, sequenced in a study of OX40 agonist ivuxolimab in advanced cancers. Libraries were prepared by immunoSEQ multiplex PCR; TCRdb keeps only in-frame clonotypes and omits some of them. The profile shows fewer than 25,000 clones, about 83% of them singletons. Sequenced here: CD4+ or CD8+ T cells sorted from blood, sampled in a trial of the OX40 agonist ivuxolimab. The receptors originated from an adult with an advanced solid tumor such as melanoma, head and neck, liver or kidney cancer. CDR3s include the opening cysteine and the closing phenylalanine or tryptophan. The D gene is left open where the match is weak. Not all rows give a size; the values are once, few, many and, for expanded clones, a class.

J	size	V	D	DNA	CDR3
TRBJ2-7	-	TRBV5-5	TRBD1	TGTGCCAGCAGCGTCGGACAGGCATCCTACGAGCAGTACTTC	CASSVGQASYEQYF
TRBJ2-3	-	TRBV7-2	TRBD2	TGTGCCAGCAGCTTAGTCCCTAGCGGGGGTCTATCTAGCACAGATACGCAGTATTTT	CASSLVPSGGLSSTDTQYF
TRBJ2-7	-	TRBV11-2	-	TGTGCCAGCAGCTCCCGGGGTAGGAACTACGAGCAGTACTTC	CASSSRGRNYEQYF
TRBJ2-5	-	TRBV30	-	TGTGCCTGGAGTGCAGGGGCCGGGACCGGGTTGTACCAAGAGACCCAGTACTTC	CAWSAGAGTGLYQETQYF
TRBJ2-7	once	TRBV10-1	-	TGCGCCAGCAGTGACAGGGTATCCGACTACGAGCAGTACTTC	CASSDRVSDYEQYF
TRBJ2-2	-	TRBV6-4	-	TGTGCCAGCAGTGACGACCGGCTTGGGGAGGCCGGGGAGCTGTTTTTT	CASSDDRLGEAGELFF
TRBJ2-7	-	TRBV6-5	-	TGTGCCAGCAGTCCGAGACCGGGATGGGAGCAGTACTTC	CASSPRPGWEQYF
TRBJ1-1	-	TRBV5-1	-	TGCGCCAGCAGCTTGGCCGGCGGAGAATCTGAAGCTTTCTTT	CASSLAGGESEAFF
TRBJ1-5	-	TRBV27	-	TGTGCCAGCAGTCCCCTAAATCAGCCCCAGCATTTT	CASSPLNQPQHF
TRBJ1-1	-	TRBV7-9	-	TGTGCCAGCAGCGTCAGGGTTGCCGAAGCTTTCTTT	CASSVRVAEAFF
TRBJ2-6	-	TRBV4-1	-	TGCGCCAGCAGCCTAGCCGGGGCAGGGGACTTCTCTGGGGCCAACGTCCTGACTTTC	CASSLAGAGDFSGANVLTF
TRBJ1-2	-	TRBV6-6	-	TGTGCCAGCAGTTACTCTATAGTGGTTGGCTACACCTTC	CASSYSIVVGYTF
TRBJ1-6	medium-sized	TRBV19	TRBD1	TGTGCCAGTAGTATGTCGGGACAGGGAGGTTCACCCCTCCACTTT	CASSMSGQGGSPLHF
TRBJ2-7	-	TRBV27	-	TGTGCCAGCAGTTCTAGGGTCAAGAACGAGCAGTACTTC	CASSSRVKNEQYF